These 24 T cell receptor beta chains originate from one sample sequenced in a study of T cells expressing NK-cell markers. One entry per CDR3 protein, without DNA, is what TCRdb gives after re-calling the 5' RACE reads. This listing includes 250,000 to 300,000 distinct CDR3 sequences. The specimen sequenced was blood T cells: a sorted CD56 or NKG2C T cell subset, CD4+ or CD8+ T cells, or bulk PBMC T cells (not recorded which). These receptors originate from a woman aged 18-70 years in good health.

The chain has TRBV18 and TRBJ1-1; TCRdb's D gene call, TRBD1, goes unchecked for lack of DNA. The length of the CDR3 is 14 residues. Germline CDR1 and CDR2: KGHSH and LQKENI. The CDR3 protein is CASSHRYRVVEAFF.

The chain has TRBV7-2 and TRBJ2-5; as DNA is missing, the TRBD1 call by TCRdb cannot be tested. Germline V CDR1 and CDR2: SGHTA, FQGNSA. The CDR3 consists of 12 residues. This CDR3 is CANRTGEETQYF.

The CDR3 reads CASSSMGGNTIYF. The chain recombines TRBV27 with TRBJ1-3. The CDR3 is 13 residues long. Germline V gene data show CDR1 as MNHEY and CDR2 as SMNVEV (reference sequence).

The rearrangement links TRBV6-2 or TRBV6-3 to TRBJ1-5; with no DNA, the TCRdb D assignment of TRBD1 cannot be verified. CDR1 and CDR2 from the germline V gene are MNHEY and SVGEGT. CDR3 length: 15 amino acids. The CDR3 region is CASRRDSGGNQPQHF.

CDR3 sequence reads: CASSYSPGLTYGYTF. The chain is built from TRBV6-5 and TRBJ1-2; with no DNA, the TCRdb D assignment of TRBD1 cannot be verified. Germline CDR1 and CDR2: MNHEY and SVGAGI. The CDR3 length is 15 residues.

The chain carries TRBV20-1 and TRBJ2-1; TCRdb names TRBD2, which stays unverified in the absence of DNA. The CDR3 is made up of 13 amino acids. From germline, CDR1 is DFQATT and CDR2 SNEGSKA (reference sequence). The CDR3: CSASGTKVNEQFF.

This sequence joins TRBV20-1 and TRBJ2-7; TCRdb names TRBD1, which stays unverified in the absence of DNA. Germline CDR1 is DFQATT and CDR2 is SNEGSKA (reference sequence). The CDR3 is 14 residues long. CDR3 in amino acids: CSASPTGGTYEQYF.

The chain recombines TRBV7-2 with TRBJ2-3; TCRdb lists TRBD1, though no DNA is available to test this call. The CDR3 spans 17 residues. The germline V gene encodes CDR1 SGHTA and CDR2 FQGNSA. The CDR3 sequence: CASSPGARSSPTDTQYF. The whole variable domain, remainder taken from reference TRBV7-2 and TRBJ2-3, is GAGVSQSPSNKVTEKGKDVELRCDPISGHTALYWYRQSLGQGLEFLIYFQGNSAPDKSGLPSDRFSAERTGGSVSTLTIQRTQQEDSAVYLCASSPGARSSPTDTQYFGPGTRLTVL.

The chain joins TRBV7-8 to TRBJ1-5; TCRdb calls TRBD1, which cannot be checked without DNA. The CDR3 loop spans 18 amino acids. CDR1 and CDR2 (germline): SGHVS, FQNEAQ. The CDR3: CASSLGDRGLGGNQPQHF.

The CDR3 sequence: CASVSPYEQYF. J is TRBJ2-7 and V is TRBV28. This CDR3 is 11 amino acids long. Germline CDR1 MDHEN, CDR2 SYDVKM.

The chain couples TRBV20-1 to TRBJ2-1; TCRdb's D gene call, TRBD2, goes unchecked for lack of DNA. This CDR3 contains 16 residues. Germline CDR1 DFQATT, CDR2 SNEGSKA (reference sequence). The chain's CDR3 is CSARAGPTSGSYEQFF.

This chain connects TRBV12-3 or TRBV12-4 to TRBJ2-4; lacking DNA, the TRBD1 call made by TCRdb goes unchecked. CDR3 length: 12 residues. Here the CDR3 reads CASTGTIGIQYF.

The CDR3 region is CASSRDPGEGGNIQYF. The rearrangement joins TRBV9 to TRBJ2-4; TCRdb reports TRBD2, a call that lacks DNA to check it against. This CDR3 region has 16 residues. Germline CDR1 reads SGDLS; CDR2 reads YYNGEE.

The CDR3 spells CASSKLSGGQYF. The chain couples TRBV6-5 to TRBJ2-7; TCRdb proposes TRBD1, but this gene call is untestable without DNA. This CDR3 is 12 amino acids long. From germline, CDR1 is MNHEY and CDR2 SVGAGI.

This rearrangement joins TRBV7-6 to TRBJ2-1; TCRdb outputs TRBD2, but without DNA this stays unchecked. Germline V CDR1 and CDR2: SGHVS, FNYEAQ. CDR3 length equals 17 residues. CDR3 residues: CASSSRRLAGSVNEQFF.

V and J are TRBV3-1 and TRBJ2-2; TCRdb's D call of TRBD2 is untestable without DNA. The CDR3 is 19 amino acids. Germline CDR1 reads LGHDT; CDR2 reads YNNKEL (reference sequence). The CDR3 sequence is CASSQVTSGRFRPTGELFF.

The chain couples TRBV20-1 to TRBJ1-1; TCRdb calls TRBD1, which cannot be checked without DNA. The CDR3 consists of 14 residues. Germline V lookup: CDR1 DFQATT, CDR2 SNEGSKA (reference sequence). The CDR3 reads CSARGGGVSTEAFF.

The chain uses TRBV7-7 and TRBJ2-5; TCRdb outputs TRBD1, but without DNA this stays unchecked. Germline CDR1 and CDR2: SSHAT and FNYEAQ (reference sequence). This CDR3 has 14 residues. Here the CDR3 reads CASSLDKPGETQYF.

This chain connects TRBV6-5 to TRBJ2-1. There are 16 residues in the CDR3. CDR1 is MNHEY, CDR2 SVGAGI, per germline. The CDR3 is CASSTLSGRTYNEQFF.

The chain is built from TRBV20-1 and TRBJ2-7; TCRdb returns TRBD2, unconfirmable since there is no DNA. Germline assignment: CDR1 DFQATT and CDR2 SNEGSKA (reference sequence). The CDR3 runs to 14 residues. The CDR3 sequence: CSAREGTSGTGQYF.

This chain's CDR3 is CASSPDERAEAFF. This sequence joins TRBV18 and TRBJ1-1. Germline V gene lookup returns CDR1 KGHSH and CDR2 LQKENI. This CDR3 contains 13 residues.

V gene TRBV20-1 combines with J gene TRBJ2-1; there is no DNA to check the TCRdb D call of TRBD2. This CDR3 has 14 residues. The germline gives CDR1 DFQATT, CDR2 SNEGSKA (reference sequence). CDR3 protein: CSARASGSSNEQFF.

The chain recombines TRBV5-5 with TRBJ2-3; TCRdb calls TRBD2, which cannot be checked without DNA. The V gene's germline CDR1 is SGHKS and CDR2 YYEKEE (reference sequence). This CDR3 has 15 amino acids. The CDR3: CASSSSGRYTDTQYF.

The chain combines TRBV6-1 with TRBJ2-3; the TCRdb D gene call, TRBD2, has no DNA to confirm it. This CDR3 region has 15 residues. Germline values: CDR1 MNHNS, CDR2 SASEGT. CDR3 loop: CASRLAGSSTDTQYF.